One and the same sample provided the 23 T cell receptor beta chains below, sequenced in a study of cytomegalovirus exposure and HLA in healthy donors. Generated by immunoSEQ multiplex PCR, the TCRdb table keeps only in-frame clones and is missing some. The table records some 98,000 clones, roughly 87% of them present only once. Sequencing was performed on PBMCs. Receptors originate from a man between 18 and 35 years old in good health and CMV-seropositive.

This chain uses TRBV7-2 with TRBJ2-1; 11 bases match TRBD2. Germline assignment: CDR1 SGHTA and CDR2 FQGNSA. V lost 4 bases to trimming and J lost 8 bases; unmatched junction nucleotides: 10. This CDR3 is built from 16 residues. CDR3 DNA sequence: TGTGCCAGCAGCTCGACTAGCGGGATGGGGAATGATGAGCAGTTCTTC. Its translation is CASSSTSGMGNDEQFF.

The V gene is TRBV4-2, the J gene TRBJ2-3, with 8 positions matching TRBD2. This CDR3 spans 13 amino acids. CDR1 and CDR2 from the germline V gene are LGHNA and YNFKEQ. Germline trimming cut 10 bases from V and 6 bases from J; bases unmatched to any gene: 9. For the CDR3, the DNA is TGTGCCACCGTGGGGCGGGAGGCGGATACGCAGTATTTT. It translates to CATVGREADTQYF.

This chain links TRBV27 with TRBJ2-7; 8 nucleotides agree with TRBD1. This CDR3 has 14 amino acids. Germline CDR1 is MNHEY and CDR2 is SMNVEV (reference sequence). J gave up 5 bases and V 6 bases, and 9 bases lay outside the gene matches. This chain's CDR3 is CASRTGTGVHEQYF. The DNA for the CDR3 is TGTGCCAGCAGAACCGGGACAGGTGTTCACGAGCAGTACTTC.

The chain couples TRBV2 to TRBJ2-3, with 7 nucleotides matching TRBD2. The V gene end was trimmed by 10 bases and the J gene end by 2 bases; junction bases not matched to a gene: 9. This CDR3 has 14 amino acids. Germline CDR1 SNHLY, CDR2 FYNNEI. The CDR3 nucleotides read TGTGCCACCGCATACCTAGCGGCCACAGATACGCAGTATTTT. Translating it yields CATAYLAATDTQYF.

V usage is TRBV7-3 and J usage is TRBJ2-5; 7 bases map to TRBD2. V lost 2 bases to trimming and J lost 5 bases; unmatched junction nucleotides: 8. This CDR3 contains 15 residues. CDR1 and CDR2 from the germline V gene are SGHTA and FQGTGA. CDR3 protein: CASSLFAGDWETQYF. As DNA, the CDR3 is TGTGCCAGCAGCTTATTCGCGGGAGACTGGGAGACCCAGTACTTC.

The chain employs TRBV4-1 and TRBJ2-3; 8 bases fit TRBD2. V lost 1 base to trimming and J lost 0 bases; unmatched junction nucleotides: 6. Germline assignment: CDR1 MGHRA and CDR2 YSYEKL. There are 17 residues in the CDR3. Written as DNA, the CDR3 is TGCGCCAGCAGCCAAGTTCCGGGACTAGTGAGCACAGATACGCAGTATTTT. It yields the protein CASSQVPGLVSTDTQYF.

This rearrangement joins TRBV21-1 to TRBJ1-1; the D call TRBD1 from the table was never checked on the DNA. TRBV21-1 is an annotated pseudogene. The CDR3 sequence is 10 residues long. Written as DNA, the CDR3 is TGTGCCAGCAGCAAATCCAAAGCTTTCTTT. This sequence encodes CASSKSKAFF.

The rearrangement uses TRBV28 and TRBJ2-3; a possible D gene is TRBD1 (6 bases). Trimming took off 4 bases at V and 0 bases at J, with 11 bases between the two ends. CDR1 and CDR2 from the germline V gene are MDHEN and SYDVKM. CDR3 length: 15 amino acids. In DNA, the CDR3 is TGTGCCAGCAGTTCATGGGACACTAGCACAGATACGCAGTATTTT. It is translated as CASSSWDTSTDTQYF. The variable domain in full, completed from reference TRBV28 and TRBJ2-3, reads DVKVTQSSRYLVKRTGEKVFLECVQDMDHENMFWYRQDPGLGLRLIYFSYDVKMKEKGDIPEGYSVSREKKERFSLILESASTNQTSMYLCASSSWDTSTDTQYFGPGTRLTVL.

The CDR3 DNA reads TGCAGCGTTGAAGACCCTGCGACAGGGCAAAGCTACGAGCAGTACTTC. This codes for CSVEDPATGQSYEQYF. The chain employs TRBV29-1 and TRBJ2-7, with 7 bases matching TRBD1. This CDR3 comprises 16 residues. Germline V gene data show CDR1 as SQVTM and CDR2 as ANQGSEA. V trimming: 0 bases; J trimming: 3 bases; junction bases outside the gene matches: 11.

The chain is built from TRBV19 and TRBJ1-1, with TRBD1 identical over 10 bases. Trimming at V came to 6 bases and at J to 0 bases, leaving 7 bases not matched to a gene. Germline V lookup: CDR1 LNHDA, CDR2 SQIVND (reference sequence). The CDR3 totals 16 residues. CDR3 in DNA: TGTGCCAGTAGGACAGGGGGCGGTCGGGTGAACACTGAAGCTTTCTTT. It encodes CASRTGGGRVNTEAFF.

The chain has TRBV29-1 and TRBJ1-5; possible D gene TRBD1, 6 bases. This CDR3 has 13 amino acids. Trimming stripped 4 bases from V and 5 bases from J, with 12 bases between. Germline CDR1 SQVTM, CDR2 ANQGSEA. In nucleotides, the CDR3 is TGCAGCGTTGGCAGGGAGGGGGATCAGCCCCAGCATTTT. Translated: CSVGREGDQPQHF.

This chain links TRBV19 with TRBJ1-5; 8 bases are a match to TRBD1. This CDR3 spans 16 amino acids. Losses at the gene ends were 6 bases for V and 0 bases for J; bases not matched to a gene: 7. The germline V gene has CDR1 LNHDA and CDR2 SQIVND (reference sequence). This chain's CDR3 is CASSKDRVDSNQPQHF. The CDR3, as DNA: TGTGCCAGTAGCAAGGACAGGGTTGATAGCAATCAGCCCCAGCATTTT.

This clone was seen a handful of times. The gene calls are TRBV9 and TRBJ2-5, with 11 bases lining up with TRBD2. Germline loops: CDR1 SGDLS, CDR2 YYNGEE. The length of the CDR3 is 15 residues. The V gene end was trimmed by 1 base and the J gene end by 5 bases; junction bases not matched to a gene: 4. CDR3 loop: CASSVSSGRSETQYF. CDR3 DNA sequence: TGTGCCAGCAGCGTATCTAGCGGGAGGTCGGAGACCCAGTACTTC.

This rearrangement joins TRBV7-9 to TRBJ2-3; 9 nucleotides align to TRBD2. Germline CDR1 is SEHNR and CDR2 is FQNEAQ (reference sequence). V lost 4 bases and J lost 2; bases outside the gene matches: 4. The CDR3 covers 15 residues. CDR3 sequence (DNA): TGTGCCAGCAGCTCTCTAGCGGGATACACAGATACGCAGTATTTT. It encodes CASSSLAGYTDTQYF.

DNA for the CDR3: TGTGCCAGCAGCACAGGGACGGTCGGGGAGCTGTTTTTT. Translation gives CASSTGTVGELFF. The V gene is TRBV2, the J gene TRBJ2-2; perhaps TRBD1 as D (6 bases). Trimming took 6 bases from V and 7 from J, leaving 12 bases between them. CDR1 and CDR2 (germline): SNHLY, FYNNEI. The length of the CDR3 is 13 residues.

The gene calls are TRBV9 and TRBJ2-7, with 7 nucleotides matching TRBD1. The V gene end was trimmed by 3 bases and the J gene end by 2 bases; junction bases not matched to a gene: 8. This CDR3 contains 15 residues. Per the germline V gene, CDR1 is SGDLS and CDR2 is YYNGEE. CDR3 protein: CASSATGLVAYEQYF. CDR3 in DNA: TGTGCCAGCAGCGCGACAGGGTTGGTGGCCTACGAGCAGTACTTC.

For the CDR3, the DNA is TGCGCCAGCAGCTTGAGGGTACTAGGGCACGAGCAGTACTTC. Residues: CASSLRVLGHEQYF. The V and J genes are TRBV5-1 and TRBJ2-7; D is perhaps TRBD2 (5 bases). The CDR3 is made up of 14 amino acids. Looked up from germline, CDR1 is SGHRS and CDR2 is YFSETQ. Trimming took off 1 base at V and 5 bases at J, with 13 bases between the two ends.

The chain links TRBV6-6 to TRBJ2-1; 7 bases fit TRBD1. Germline V gene data show CDR1 as MNHNY and CDR2 as SVGAGI (reference sequence). V lost 6 bases and J lost 8; bases outside the gene matches: 10. There are 14 residues in the CDR3. CDR3 amino acids: CASRNNDRVHEQFF. DNA for the CDR3: TGTGCCAGCAGAAACAACGACAGGGTCCATGAGCAGTTCTTC.

The rearrangement links TRBV5-8 to TRBJ1-3, with no clear D. Per germline, CDR1 SGHTS and CDR2 YDEGEE. The CDR3 has 16 residues. Between the trimmed V and J ends, which lost 2 bases and 1 base, there was a span of 13 bases. This CDR3 reads CASSLHVWRSGNTIYF. The DNA for the CDR3 is TGTGCCAGCAGCTTACATGTTTGGAGGTCTGGAAACACCATATATTTT.

V gene TRBV10-3 combines with J gene TRBJ1-1; D perhaps matches TRBD1 (6 bases). The V end lost 11 bases, the J end lost 5 bases, and 21 bases lay between the germline ends. The CDR3 consists of 14 residues. Germline V gene data show CDR1 as ENHRY and CDR2 as SYGVKD. The CDR3 coding sequence is TGTGCCGTGAACCCGGACAGCTTAGGAACTGAAGCTTTCTTT. Protein: CAVNPDSLGTEAFF.

This chain uses TRBV27 with TRBJ2-1; TRBD2 agrees at 16 bases. Germline-derived CDR1 and CDR2 are MNHEY and SMNVEV (reference sequence). The V gene end was trimmed by 3 bases and the J gene end by 4 bases; junction bases not matched to a gene: 3. The CDR3 has 17 residues. The CDR3 bases are TGTGCCAGCAGTTTCGGGACTAGCGGGAGGGCTTACAATGAGCAGTTCTTC. This sequence encodes CASSFGTSGRAYNEQFF.

The chain has TRBV2 and TRBJ1-2, with D possibly matching TRBD1 (5 bases). The CDR3 sequence is 15 residues long. Between the trimmed V and J ends, which lost 1 base and 2 bases, there was a span of 11 bases. Germline V gene sequence: CDR1 SNHLY, CDR2 FYNNEI. The CDR3 loop is CASSEEQGTNYGYTF. In DNA form, the CDR3 reads TGTGCCAGCAGTGAAGAGCAGGGAACGAACTATGGCTACACCTTC. The variable domain in full, with the rest retrieved from reference TRBV2 and TRBJ1-2, is EPEVTQTPSHQVTQMGQEVILRCVPISNHLYFYWYRQILGQKVEFLVSFYNNEISEKSEIFDDQFSVERPDGSNFTLKIRSTKLEDSAMYFCASSEEQGTNYGYTFGSGTRLTVV.

The CDR3 loop is CASSQGSSGRRNNEQFF. The CDR3 nucleotides read TGCGCCAGCAGCCAAGGGTCTTCCGGTAGGAGAAACAATGAGCAGTTCTTC. The V gene is TRBV4-3, the J gene TRBJ2-1; D gene ambiguous. The length of the CDR3 is 17 residues. Per the germline V gene, CDR1 is LGHNA and CDR2 is YSLEER. V was clipped by 1 base and J by 5 bases, with 18 bases between them.